A selection of T cell receptor beta chains follows, all from one sample in a study of monozygotic twins with cystic fibrosis. Sequenced by immunoSEQ multiplex PCR; TCRdb stores in-frame clones only, minus some. The table includes 30,000 to 40,000 clones, approximately 72% detected once. Sequencing was performed on blood. These receptors originate from a girl aged 10 to 17 with cystic fibrosis. Both conserved end residues are part of each CDR3. The D gene is left open where the match is weak. Expanded clones get a size class; other rows say once, few or many, or leave the size out.

TRBJ1-1,TRBV25-1,few,.,CASSEGGRLVTEAFF,TGTGCCAGCAGTGAAGGGGGCAGGTTGGTCACTGAAGCTTTCTTT
TRBJ1-1,TRBV5-6,few,.,CASSLAPNSMNTEAFF,TGTGCCAGCAGCTTGGCCCCGAATAGTATGAACACTGAAGCTTTCTTT
TRBJ1-1,TRBV14,few,.,CASSQEWGAFF,TGTGCCAGCAGCCAAGAATGGGGAGCTTTCTTT
TRBJ1-1,TRBV28,.,.,CASGGDTEAFF,TGTGCCAGCGGGGGGGACACTGAAGCTTTCTTT
TRBJ2-5,TRBV18,few,.,CASSSQETQYF,TGTGCCAGCTCATCCCAAGAGACCCAGTACTTC
TRBJ1-1,TRBV19,few,TRBD1,CASSDPGQGNTEAFF,TGTGCCAGTAGCGACCCGGGACAGGGAAACACTGAAGCTTTCTTT
TRBJ1-5,TRBV30,.,.,CAWSVHRADQPQHF,TGTGCCTGGAGTGTACACAGGGCTGATCAGCCCCAGCATTTT
TRBJ1-2,TRBV5-1,.,.,CASSGAVSNYGYTF,TGCGCCAGCAGCGGCGCCGTAAGTAACTATGGCTACACCTTC
TRBJ2-7,TRBV7-3,few,.,CASSPQWGDEQYF,TGTGCCAGCAGCCCTCAGTGGGGCGACGAGCAGTACTTC
TRBJ1-5,TRBV19,few,.,CASSIGGGQGQPQHF,TGTGCCAGTAGTATAGGTGGGGGGCAGGGGCAGCCCCAGCATTTT
TRBJ2-5,TRBV6-1,few,.,CASNTHGSETQYF,TGTGCCAGCAACACACACGGATCGGAGACCCAGTACTTC
TRBJ2-5,TRBV2,.,.,CASSGIGSAETQYF,TGTGCCAGCAGTGGGATCGGGTCGGCAGAGACCCAGTACTTC
TRBJ2-7,TRBV9,.,TRBD2,CASSAAGTRSYEQYF,TGTGCCAGCAGCGCAGCCGGGACTAGGAGCTACGAGCAGTACTTC
TRBJ2-1,TRBV7-2,.,.,CASSLAARATEQFF,TGTGCCAGCAGCTTAGCCGCTCGGGCTACTGAGCAGTTCTTC
TRBJ2-7,TRBV7-6,.,.,CASSLRQGGLYEQYF,TGTGCCAGCAGTCTTCGACAGGGAGGACTTTACGAGCAGTACTTC
TRBJ1-5,TRBV7-2,.,.,CASSLTYGDQPQHF,TGTGCCAGCAGCTTAACCTACGGGGATCAGCCCCAGCATTTT
TRBJ2-5,TRBV18,few,.,CASSLSDQETQYF,TGTGCCAGCTCACTATCAGACCAAGAGACCCAGTACTTC
TRBJ2-5,TRBV9,.,TRBD2,CASSGSGKVQETQYF,TGTGCCAGCAGCGGTAGCGGGAAGGTACAAGAGACCCAGTACTTC
TRBJ1-5,TRBV19,.,.,CASSLDRYSNQPQHF,TGTGCCAGTAGTTTAGACAGGTATAGCAATCAGCCCCAGCATTTT
TRBJ1-5,TRBV9,.,.,CASMVQPQHF,TGTGCCAGCATGGTCCAGCCCCAGCATTTT
TRBJ2-5,TRBV19,.,.,CASRRGNGKTQYF,TGTGCCAGCCGGCGGGGAAATGGCAAGACCCAGTACTTC
TRBJ2-1,TRBV13,.,TRBD2,CASRSLAEYNEQFF,TGTGCCAGCAGATCACTAGCGGAATACAATGAGCAGTTCTTC
TRBJ2-7,TRBV2,.,TRBD2,CASSEYTSGQYEQYF,TGTGCCAGCAGTGAATACACTAGCGGGCAGTACGAGCAGTACTTC
TRBJ2-2,TRBV27,.,TRBD1,CASSSLGQAAPTGELFF,TGTGCCAGCAGTTCCCTGGGACAGGCGGCGCCCACCGGGGAGCTGTTTTTT
TRBJ2-1,TRBV11-2,.,TRBD2,CASSPGTSLAEQFF,TGTGCCAGCAGCCCGGGGACTAGTCTGGCTGAGCAGTTCTTC
TRBJ1-1,TRBV28,.,.,CASSPITSATEAFF,TGTGCCAGCAGCCCAATAACCTCGGCCACTGAAGCTTTCTTT
TRBJ2-5,TRBV11-2,.,.,CASSLDRRERASAETQYF,TGTGCCAGCAGCTTAGACCGTCGGGAGCGGGCTTCCGCAGAGACCCAGTACTTC
TRBJ1-1,TRBV11-2,few,TRBD1,CASSLVALGGGRDEAFF,TGTGCCAGCAGCTTAGTAGCCCTCGGAGGGGGCCGCGATGAAGCTTTCTTT
TRBJ2-1,TRBV6-6,.,TRBD2,CASTSLAHNEQFF,TGTGCCAGCACCTCACTAGCGCACAATGAGCAGTTCTTC
TRBJ1-1,TRBV7-8,.,.,CASSPTYPRTQNTEAFF,TGTGCCAGCAGCCCCACCTACCCAAGAACTCAGAACACTGAAGCTTTCTTT
TRBJ1-2,TRBV5-4,.,.,CASSLRIGQVYGYTF,TGTGCCAGCAGCTTGAGGATTGGCCAGGTCTATGGCTACACCTTC
TRBJ2-5,TRBV6-6,.,.,CASSSTGIWETQYF,TGTGCCAGCAGTTCTACAGGGATTTGGGAGACCCAGTACTTC
TRBJ2-5,TRBV7-9,.,.,CASSWWPQETQYF,TGTGCCAGCAGCTGGTGGCCTCAAGAGACCCAGTACTTC
TRBJ2-1,TRBV7-2,.,TRBD1,CASSFDRGTVYNEQFF,TGTGCCAGCAGCTTCGACAGGGGAACGGTATACAATGAGCAGTTCTTC